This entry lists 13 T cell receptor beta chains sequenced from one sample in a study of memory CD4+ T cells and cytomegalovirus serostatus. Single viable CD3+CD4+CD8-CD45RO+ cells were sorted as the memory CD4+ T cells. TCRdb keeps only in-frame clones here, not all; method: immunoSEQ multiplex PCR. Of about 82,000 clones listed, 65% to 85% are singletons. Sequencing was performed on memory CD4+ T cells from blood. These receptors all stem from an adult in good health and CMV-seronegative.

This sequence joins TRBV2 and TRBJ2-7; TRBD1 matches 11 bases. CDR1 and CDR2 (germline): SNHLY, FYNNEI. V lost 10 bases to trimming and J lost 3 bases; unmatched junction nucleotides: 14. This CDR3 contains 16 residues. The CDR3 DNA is TGTGCCACGACTCACCTCGGACAGGGGGCAAACTACGAGCAGTACTTC. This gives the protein CATTHLGQGANYEQYF. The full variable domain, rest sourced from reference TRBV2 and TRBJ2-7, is EPEVTQTPSHQVTQMGQEVILRCVPISNHLYFYWYRQILGQKVEFLVSFYNNEISEKSEIFDDQFSVERPDGSNFTLKIRSTKLEDSAMYFCATTHLGQGANYEQYFGPGTRLTVT.

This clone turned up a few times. CDR3 DNA sequence: TGTGCCAGCAGCTTAGACGGCAGGGTATCTAACTATGGCTACACCTTC. This sequence encodes CASSLDGRVSNYGYTF. The rearrangement joins TRBV7-2 to TRBJ1-2; D is perhaps TRBD1 (5 bases). The germline CDR1 and CDR2 sequences are SGHTA and FQGNSA. CDR3 length: 16 amino acids. V shed 1 base and J shed 0 bases, with 12 bases lying between them.

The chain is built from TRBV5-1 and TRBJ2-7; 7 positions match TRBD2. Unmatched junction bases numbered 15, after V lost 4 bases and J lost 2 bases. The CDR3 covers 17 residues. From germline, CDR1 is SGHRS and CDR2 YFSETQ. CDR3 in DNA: TGCGCCAGCAGCGGGGGGGAAGGGGACCCGAGGGCCTACGAGCAGTACTTC. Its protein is CASSGGEGDPRAYEQYF.

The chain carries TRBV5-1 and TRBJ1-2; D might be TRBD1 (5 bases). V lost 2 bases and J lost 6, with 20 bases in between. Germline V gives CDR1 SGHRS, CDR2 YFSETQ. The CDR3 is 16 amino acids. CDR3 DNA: TGCGCCAGCAGCTTAGAGGGTTCCGGGACGGTTAATGGCTACACCTTC. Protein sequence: CASSLEGSGTVNGYTF.

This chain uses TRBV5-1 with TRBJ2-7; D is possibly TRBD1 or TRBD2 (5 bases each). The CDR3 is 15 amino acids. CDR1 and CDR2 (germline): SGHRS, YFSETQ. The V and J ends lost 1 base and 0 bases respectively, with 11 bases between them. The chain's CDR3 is CASSLSPGSSYEQYF. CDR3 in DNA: TGCGCCAGCAGCTTGTCTCCAGGGAGCTCCTACGAGCAGTACTTC.

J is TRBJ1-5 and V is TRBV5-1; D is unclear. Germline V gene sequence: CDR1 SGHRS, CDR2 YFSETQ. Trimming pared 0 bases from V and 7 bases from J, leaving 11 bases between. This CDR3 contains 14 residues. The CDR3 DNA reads TGCGCCAGCAGCTTGGGGGAGGGAGGACAGCCCCAGCATTTT. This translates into CASSLGEGGQPQHF.

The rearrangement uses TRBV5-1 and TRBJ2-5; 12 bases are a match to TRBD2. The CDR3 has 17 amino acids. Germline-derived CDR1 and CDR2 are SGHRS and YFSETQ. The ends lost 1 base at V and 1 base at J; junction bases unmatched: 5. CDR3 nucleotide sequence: TGCGCCAGCAGCTTGCGTCCTAGCGGGGGGGCCCAAGAGACCCAGTACTTC. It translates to CASSLRPSGGAQETQYF.

DNA for the CDR3: TGTGCCAGCAGCCAAGATTTACAGGGCTATGGCTACACCTTC. Its protein product is CASSQDLQGYGYTF. This chain joins TRBV4-2 and TRBJ1-2, with a possible D match to TRBD1 (6 bases). The germline V gene encodes CDR1 LGHNA and CDR2 YNFKEQ. The CDR3 consists of 14 residues. Between the trimmed V and J ends, which lost 0 bases and 4 bases, there was a span of 9 bases.

The CDR3 loop reads CASSSGQGKNTGELFF. The CDR3 DNA sequence: TGTGCCAGCAGCTCCGGACAGGGAAAGAACACCGGGGAGCTGTTTTTT. This rearrangement joins TRBV11-3 to TRBJ2-2; 8 bases are a match to TRBD1. The trim removed 4 bases at V and 1 base at J, leaving 5 bases unmatched. The germline V gene has CDR1 SGHNT and CDR2 YENEEA. The CDR3 consists of 16 residues.

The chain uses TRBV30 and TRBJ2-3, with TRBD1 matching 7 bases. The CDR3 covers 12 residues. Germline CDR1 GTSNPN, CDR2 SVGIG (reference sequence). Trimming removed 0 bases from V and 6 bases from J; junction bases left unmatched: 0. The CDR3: CAWSVQGDTQYF. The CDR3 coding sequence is TGTGCCTGGAGTGTACAGGGGGATACGCAGTATTTT.

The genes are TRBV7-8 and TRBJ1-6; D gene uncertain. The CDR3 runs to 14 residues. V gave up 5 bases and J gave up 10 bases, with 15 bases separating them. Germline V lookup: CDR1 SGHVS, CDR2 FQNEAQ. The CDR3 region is CASSPHWIGSPLHF. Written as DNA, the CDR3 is TGTGCCAGCAGCCCCCATTGGATAGGATCACCCCTCCACTTT.

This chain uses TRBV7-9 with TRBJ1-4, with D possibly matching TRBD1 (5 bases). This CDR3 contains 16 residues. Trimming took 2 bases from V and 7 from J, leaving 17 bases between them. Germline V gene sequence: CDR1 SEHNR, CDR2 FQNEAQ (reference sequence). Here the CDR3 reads CASSLRPTHGGEKLFF. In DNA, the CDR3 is TGTGCCAGCAGCTTAAGGCCGACCCATGGGGGTGAAAAACTGTTTTTT.

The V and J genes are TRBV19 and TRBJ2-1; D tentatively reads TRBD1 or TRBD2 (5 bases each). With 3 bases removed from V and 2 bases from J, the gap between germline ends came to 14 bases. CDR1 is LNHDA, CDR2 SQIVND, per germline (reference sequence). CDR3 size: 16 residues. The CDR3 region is CASSMLRGETYNEQFF. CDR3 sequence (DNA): TGTGCCAGTAGTATGTTGAGGGGCGAGACCTACAATGAGCAGTTCTTC.